A single T cell receptor beta chain is shown here with its context. Each CDR3 protein gets one entry after TCRdb re-called the RT-PCR reads with MiXCR. Among 150,000 to 200,000 distinct CDR3 sequences listed, 9.5% to 15% were seen once. The V and J ends lost 2 bases and 2 bases respectively, with 10 bases between them. Germline-derived CDR1 and CDR2 are SGDLS and YYNGEE. This CDR3 comprises 14 residues. This entry is derived from a study of response to subunit inactivated influenza vaccine. A further study also used this sample, focusing on T cells expressing NK-cell markers. That study reports: The TCR beta cDNA came from 5'RACE template switching with UMIs. Obtained from sorted CD3+CD56+NKG2C+, CD3+CD56+NKG2C- and CD3+CD56-NKG2C+ T cells were the TCR beta repertoires.

V is TRBV9 and J is TRBJ1-2; TRBD1 is a possible D gene (6 bases). Source: CD8+ T cells sorted from PBMCs, taken 11 to 12 days after vaccination. The sequence derives from a man in his fifties or sixties who received an inactivated influenza vaccine. The CDR3 spells CASSVSDSNYGYTF. Written as DNA, the CDR3 is TGTGCCAGCAGCGTTTCGGACAGCAACTATGGCTACACCTTC.